The sample holds many counts of the clone carrying this T cell receptor (beta chain). Antigen: not known. The library was designed around alpha chains, so this beta chain is a stray read whose abundance carries little weight. Germline-derived CDR1 and CDR2 are SGHVS and FNYEAQ. V gave up 1 base and J gave up 8 bases; unmatched junction bases: 9. This CDR3 has 16 residues. This record belongs to a study of spatial heterogeneity in lung cancer. Each TCR cDNA molecule bore a unique molecular identifier. TCRdb fed the 5' RACE reads into MiXCR, producing one record per CDR3 protein. Among about 13,000 distinct CDR3 sequences listed, under 5% were seen once. Time point indicated: sample taken at primary tumor resection. Whole RNA came from tumor, nontumor lung or frozen PBMC and was sequenced without being sorted. The cohort: 70 to 85 early-stage, untreated non-small cell lung cancer patients. Findings and caveats of the study: Ubiquitous expanded tumor TCRs were seen in blood more at resection than at follow-up.

The sequenced sample was PBMCs, obtained at surgery. The chain uses TRBV7-6 and TRBJ2-1; 9 nucleotides align to TRBD2. The TCR sequence derives from a male donor with early-stage non-small cell lung cancer. CDR3 protein: CASSLGGGRALDEQFF. CDR3 in DNA: TGTGCCAGCAGCTTAGGGGGCGGGAGGGCCCTCGATGAGCAGTTCTTC.